This paragraph reports one T cell receptor beta chain. This specimen comes from a study of blood T cell repertoires in COVID-19. This CDR3 spans 16 amino acids. Looked up from germline, CDR1 is SGHAT and CDR2 is FQNNGV. V lost 0 bases to trimming and J lost 5 bases; unmatched junction nucleotides: 6. Original data processing: Scientists estimated how many nucleated cells there were by amplifying reference gene primers. The method was immunoSEQ multiplex PCR; TCRdb's version includes in-frame clones alone and lacks a portion of them. That table furnishes V, J and clone size, whereas the DNA furnished D and trimming. The sample includes 200,000 to 250,000 clones, about nine tenths of them seen just once.

The specimen sequenced was PBMCs or T cells enriched from blood (not recorded which). The chain uses TRBV11-2 and TRBJ1-2; 10 bases match TRBD1. The TCR comes from a woman in her fifties or sixties in a cohort exposed to, infected with or recovered from COVID-19 (not recorded which). The CDR3 region is CASSLDSGTGVYGYTF. In DNA form, the CDR3 reads TGTGCCAGCAGCTTAGATTCGGGGACAGGGGTTTATGGCTACACCTTC.